Each of the 20 T cell receptor beta chains below was sequenced from the same sample in a study of T cells in Graves' hyperthyroidism and ophthalmopathy. Authors of the study amplified TCR beta CDR3 regions from RNA transcripts. Initially, a first-round RT-PCR of the TCR CDR3 employed the HTBI primer set. A single record per CDR3 protein comes from TCRdb applying MiXCR to the multiplex PCR reads. The sample lists over 650,000 distinct CDR3 sequences, roughly 17% seen once, with over 7.5% in the top ten. Material for sequencing was blood. These receptors all come from a man aged 18 to 30 with Graves' hyperthyroidism.

In its sample, this clonotype was seen many times. This chain links TRBV5-6 with TRBJ2-7, with D perhaps matching TRBD2 (6 bases). The CDR3 covers 13 residues. The V and J ends lost 4 bases and 3 bases respectively, with 11 bases between them. Germline CDR1 is SGHDT and CDR2 is YYEEEE. CDR3 sequence (DNA): TGTGCCAGCAGCGGGGGACTTCTCTACGAGCAGTACTTC. It yields the protein CASSGGLLYEQYF.

This clonotype was observed many times. V usage is TRBV6-1 and J usage is TRBJ1-1; D remains unclear. The CDR3 runs to 13 residues. The V gene lost 5 bases and the J gene lost 5 bases, with 12 bases spanning the gap. Germline loops: CDR1 MNHNS, CDR2 SASEGT. The CDR3 sequence is CASSSGERTEAFF. CDR3 nucleotides: TGTGCCAGCAGTTCAGGAGAGAGGACTGAAGCTTTCTTT.

This chain connects TRBV19 to TRBJ1-5; weak D call: TRBD1 (5 bases). CDR1 and CDR2 (germline): LNHDA, SQIVND (reference sequence). The CDR3 has 15 amino acids. Trimming pared 7 bases from V and 7 bases from J, leaving 20 bases between. CDR3 coding DNA: TGTGCCAGTAACCCTTTGAAAGGACAACTACAGCCCCAGCATTTT. It codes for CASNPLKGQLQPQHF.

Many counts were recorded for this clonotype. This chain joins TRBV27 and TRBJ2-7; D remains unclear. CDR1 MNHEY and CDR2 SMNVEV come from the germline V gene (reference sequence). V lost 5 bases, J lost 7 bases, and 15 bases lay in between. The CDR3 covers 13 residues. The DNA of the CDR3 is TGTGCCAGCAGTCCCCAGGCTCCGTGGGAGCAGTACTTC. Residues: CASSPQAPWEQYF.

This clonotype is a singleton in its sample. The V and J genes are TRBV6-1 and TRBJ1-1; D gene uncertain. The germline CDR1 and CDR2 sequences are MNHNS and SASEGT. This CDR3 is 17 amino acids long. Trimming took off 6 bases at V and 0 bases at J, with 20 bases between the two ends. The CDR3 nucleotides are TGTGCCAGCAGCCCGGGCTACACAAACCCGATGAACACTGAAGCTTTCTTT. Translated: CASSPGYTNPMNTEAFF.

The table lists this clonotype with many counts. DNA for the CDR3: TGTGCCAGCAGCTCATACACCAATCAGCCCCAGCATTTT. It encodes CASSSYTNQPQHF. The chain carries TRBV9 and TRBJ1-5, with unresolved D. Germline CDR1 and CDR2: SGDLS and YYNGEE. V was cut by 4 bases and J by 3 bases, with 8 bases left in between. There are 13 residues in the CDR3.

This clonotype has ten or more counts. The CDR3 DNA sequence: TGTGCCACCAGTGATTTGAGAGAGACCCAGTACTTC. Protein sequence: CATSDLRETQYF. The chain joins TRBV24-1 to TRBJ2-5; D call uncertain. The CDR3 is 12 residues long. V gave up 0 bases and J gave up 4 bases, with 2 bases separating them. Looked up from germline, CDR1 is KGHDR and CDR2 is SFDVKD.

V is TRBV13 and J is TRBJ2-7, with 9 bases that match TRBD2. The CDR3 contains 15 residues. The germline gives CDR1 PRHDT, CDR2 FYEKMQ (reference sequence). With V trimmed by 5 bases and J by 4 bases, 9 bases remained unmatched. DNA for the CDR3: TGTGCCAGCAGCACCCGGATAGCGGGAGAGTACGAGCAGTACTTC. Translating it yields CASSTRIAGEYEQYF. Drawing the rest from reference TRBV13 and TRBJ2-7, the complete variable domain is AAGVIQSPRHLIKEKRETATLKCYPIPRHDTVYWYQQGPGQDPQFLISFYEKMQSDKGSIPDRFSAQQFSDYHSELNMSSLELGDSALYFCASSTRIAGEYEQYFGPGTRLTVT.

This chain joins TRBV7-9 and TRBJ2-6; D gene ambiguous. Per germline, CDR1 SEHNR and CDR2 FQNEAQ (reference sequence). The CDR3 has 13 amino acids. The germline V and J ends were trimmed by 5 bases and 6 bases, with 8 bases remaining between them. The CDR3 coding sequence is TGTGCCAGCAGCCGCCCTCTGGCCAACGTCCTGACTTTC. The encoded protein is CASSRPLANVLTF.

There are many counts of this clonotype. V and J are TRBV12-3 or TRBV12-4 and TRBJ2-2; no reliable D call. This CDR3 comprises 13 residues. V was shortened by 6 bases and J by 5 bases, with 10 bases between the two germline ends. Here the CDR3 reads CASSPTWTGELFF. As DNA, the CDR3 is TGTGCCAGCAGCCCCACCTGGACCGGGGAGCTGTTTTTT.

This clonotype was picked up a small number of times. The CDR3 protein is CASNPSGRAVTGELFF. The CDR3 nucleotides are TGTGCCAGCAATCCTAGCGGGAGGGCGGTAACCGGGGAGCTGTTTTTT. The J gene is TRBJ2-2, the V gene TRBV27; 12 bases are a match to TRBD2. Germline-derived CDR1 and CDR2 are MNHEY and SMNVEV (reference sequence). The V gene end was trimmed by 7 bases and the J gene end by 5 bases; junction bases not matched to a gene: 8. The CDR3 consists of 16 residues.

The chain is built from TRBV7-9 and TRBJ2-5; D assignment may be TRBD1 or TRBD2 (5 bases each). Per germline, CDR1 SEHNR and CDR2 FQNEAQ (reference sequence). Trimming left V 4 bases short and J 4 bases short, with 10 bases between. The CDR3 spans 13 residues. Written as DNA, the CDR3 is TGTGCCAGCAGCTCTTCGAGGGGAGAGACCCAGTACTTC. This encodes CASSSSRGETQYF. The full variable domain, its missing parts supplied by reference TRBV7-9 and TRBJ2-5, is DTGVSQNPRHKITKRGQNVTFRCDPISEHNRLYWYRQTLGQGPEFLTYFQNEAQLEKSRLLSDRFSAERPKGSFSTLEIQRTEQGDSAMYLCASSSSRGETQYFGPGTRLLVL.

This clonotype has a count of ten or more. The gene calls are TRBV28 and TRBJ2-4; D is possibly TRBD2 (5 bases). The length of the CDR3 is 13 residues. CDR1 MDHEN and CDR2 SYDVKM come from the germline V gene. V dropped 6 bases and J dropped 7 bases, with 13 bases sitting between them. CDR3 coding DNA: TGTGCCAGCAGGGGCGGGCCCCGGAACATTCAGTACTTC. Encoded protein: CASRGGPRNIQYF.

This sequence joins TRBV20-1 and TRBJ2-3; TRBD2 agrees at 10 bases. This CDR3 contains 16 residues. Germline CDR1 and CDR2: DFQATT and SNEGSKA (reference sequence). J lost 2 bases, V lost 6 bases, and 11 bases had no gene match. CDR3 sequence: CSALNPLAGLTDTQYF. In nucleotides, the CDR3 is TGCAGTGCCCTGAATCCACTAGCGGGGCTCACAGATACGCAGTATTTT.

The sample holds a few counts of this clonotype. V gene TRBV28 combines with J gene TRBJ2-7; 9 nucleotides match TRBD1. V lost 3 bases to trimming and J lost 6 bases; unmatched junction nucleotides: 3. This CDR3 contains 13 residues. In germline, CDR1 is MDHEN, CDR2 SYDVKM. CDR3 DNA sequence: TGTGCCAGCAGTTTCCCGGGACAGGGCGAGCAGTACTTC. As protein: CASSFPGQGEQYF.

This clonotype was seen more than once but under ten times. This chain uses TRBV20-1 with TRBJ1-5; a weak D match, TRBD1 (6 bases). Trimming took 7 bases from V and 7 from J, leaving 17 bases between them. Germline V gene sequence: CDR1 DFQATT, CDR2 SNEGSKA (reference sequence). The CDR3 runs 13 residues. CDR3 in DNA: TGCAGTGTTATCGACGGGGGGCGACAGCCCCAGCATTTT. Residues: CSVIDGGRQPQHF.

In DNA, the CDR3 is TGTGCCAGCTCCTGGGGAGAGACCGGGGAGCTGTTTTTT. This encodes CASSWGETGELFF. The chain combines TRBV6-2 or TRBV6-3 with TRBJ2-2; tentatively, D is TRBD2 (5 bases). The CDR3 has 13 amino acids. The V gene's germline CDR1 is MNHEY and CDR2 SVGEGT. The V and J ends lost 8 bases and 5 bases respectively, with 12 bases between them.

This rearrangement joins TRBV29-1 to TRBJ2-7; no definite D call. Trimming took off 5 bases at V and 0 bases at J, with 11 bases between the two ends. CDR1 SQVTM and CDR2 ANQGSEA come from the germline V gene. The CDR3 is 13 residues long. As DNA, the CDR3 is TGCAGCGTTTCGCCTCTGAGCTCCTACGAGCAGTACTTC. It is translated as CSVSPLSSYEQYF.

The chain links TRBV4-1 to TRBJ1-5, with TRBD1 matching over 8 bases. J lost 6 bases, V lost 0 bases, and 7 bases had no gene match. This CDR3 comprises 16 residues. The V gene's germline CDR1 is MGHRA and CDR2 YSYEKL. CDR3 nucleotide sequence: TGCGCCAGCAGCCAAGACAGGGGGCATTCTAGTCAGCCCCAGCATTTT. It encodes CASSQDRGHSSQPQHF.

This clonotype was detected a few times. The chain carries TRBV19 and TRBJ2-7, with D perhaps matching TRBD1 or TRBD2 (6 bases each). With 1 base removed from V and 3 bases from J, the gap between germline ends came to 10 bases. In germline, CDR1 is LNHDA, CDR2 SQIVND (reference sequence). The CDR3 consists of 14 residues. For the CDR3, the DNA is TGTGCCAGTAGTATAGGAGGAGGGGGCTACGAGCAGTACTTC. Amino acid sequence: CASSIGGGGYEQYF.